This T cell receptor (beta chain) was retrieved from a study of cytomegalovirus exposure and HLA in healthy donors. General observations from the study: Later analysis suggested links between common viral pathogens and several top significant clusters.

Primers included in the PCR were 60 Vbeta and 13 Jbeta primers. Sequenced by immunoSEQ multiplex PCR; TCRdb stores in-frame clones only, minus some. The table lists 150,000 to 200,000 clones, around three quarters of them singletons. Concerning this clone: Antigen specificity is unknown.

CDR3 size: 19 residues. Trimming cost V 4 bases and J 6 bases; bases outside gene matches: 13. Per germline, CDR1 SGHDT and CDR2 YYEEEE. The chain combines TRBV5-6 with TRBJ2-1; 16 bases are shared with TRBD2. Material for sequencing was PBMCs. This receptor was taken from a middle-aged woman in good health and CMV-seronegative. CDR3 coding DNA: TGTGCCAGCAGCCCGGGACTAGCGGGAGGGTACGGTACCGGCAATGAGCAGTTCTTC. Translated, it gives CASSPGLAGGYGTGNEQFF.